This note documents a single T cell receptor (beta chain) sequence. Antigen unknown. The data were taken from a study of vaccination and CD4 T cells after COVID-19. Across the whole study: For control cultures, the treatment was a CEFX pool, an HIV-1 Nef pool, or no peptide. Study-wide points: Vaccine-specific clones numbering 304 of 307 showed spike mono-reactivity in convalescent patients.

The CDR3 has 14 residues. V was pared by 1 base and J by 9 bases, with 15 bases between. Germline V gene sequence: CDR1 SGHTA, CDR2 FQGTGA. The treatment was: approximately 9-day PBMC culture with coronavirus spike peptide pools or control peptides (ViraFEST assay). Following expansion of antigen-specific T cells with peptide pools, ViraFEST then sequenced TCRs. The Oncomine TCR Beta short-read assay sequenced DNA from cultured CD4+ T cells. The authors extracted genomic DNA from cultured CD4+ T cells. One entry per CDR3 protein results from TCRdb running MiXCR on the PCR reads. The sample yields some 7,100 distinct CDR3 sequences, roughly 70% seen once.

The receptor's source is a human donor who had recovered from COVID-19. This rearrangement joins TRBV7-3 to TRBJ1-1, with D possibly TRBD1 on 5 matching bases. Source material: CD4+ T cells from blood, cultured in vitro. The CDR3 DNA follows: TGTGCCAGCAGCTTAAGTCCCAGTACAGGAAAAGCTTTCTTT. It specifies CASSLSPSTGKAFF.